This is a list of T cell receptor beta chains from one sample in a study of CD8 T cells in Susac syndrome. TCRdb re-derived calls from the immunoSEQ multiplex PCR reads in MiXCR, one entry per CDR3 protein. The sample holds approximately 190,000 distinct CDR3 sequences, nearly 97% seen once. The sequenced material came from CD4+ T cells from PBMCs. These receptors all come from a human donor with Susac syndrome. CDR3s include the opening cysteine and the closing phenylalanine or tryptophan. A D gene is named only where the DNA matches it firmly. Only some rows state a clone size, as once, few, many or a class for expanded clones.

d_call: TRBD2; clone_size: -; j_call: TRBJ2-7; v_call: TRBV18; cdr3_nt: TGTGCCAGCTCGCCACCCGCTAGCGGGGGGGTGTACGAGCAGTACTTC; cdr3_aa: CASSPPASGGVYEQYF
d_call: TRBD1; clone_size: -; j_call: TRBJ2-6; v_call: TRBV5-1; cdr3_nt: TGCGCCAGCAGCGGCCACCGGGACAGGGGGCAGTCTGGGGCCAACGTCCTGACTTTC; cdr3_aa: CASSGHRDRGQSGANVLTF
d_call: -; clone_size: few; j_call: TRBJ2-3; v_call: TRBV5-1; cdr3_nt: TGCGCCAGCAGGTCTGCCCTGGGAAGCGATACGCAGTATTTT; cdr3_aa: CASRSALGSDTQYF
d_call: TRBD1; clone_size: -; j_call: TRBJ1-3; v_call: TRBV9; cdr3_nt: TGTGCCAGCAGCGGACAGGGGGTCCCTGGAAACACCATATATTTT; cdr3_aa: CASSGQGVPGNTIYF
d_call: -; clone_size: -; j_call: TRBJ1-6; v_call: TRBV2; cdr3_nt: TGTGCCAGCAGTGACAACGGCTATTCACCCCTCCACTTT; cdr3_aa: CASSDNGYSPLHF
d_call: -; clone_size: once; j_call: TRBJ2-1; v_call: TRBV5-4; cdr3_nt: TGTGCCAGCAGCTTGGGGGGCCGGGCCTACAATGAGCAGTTCTTC; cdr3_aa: CASSLGGRAYNEQFF
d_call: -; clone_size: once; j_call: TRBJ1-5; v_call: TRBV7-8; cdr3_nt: TGTGCCAGCAGCCAAACCCGGACAAGTAGCAATCAGCCCCAGCATTTT; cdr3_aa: CASSQTRTSSNQPQHF
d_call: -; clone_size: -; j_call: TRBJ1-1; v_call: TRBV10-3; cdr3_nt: TGTGCCCACACGTCGACAGCCAACACTGAAGCTTTCTTT; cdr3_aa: CAHTSTANTEAFF
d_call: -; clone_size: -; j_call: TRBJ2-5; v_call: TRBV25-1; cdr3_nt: TGTGCCAGCAGTGGCATGGGAGAGACCCAGTACTTC; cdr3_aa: CASSGMGETQYF
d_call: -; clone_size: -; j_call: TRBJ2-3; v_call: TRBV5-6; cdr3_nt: TGTGCCAGCAGCTTCGGCCTCCAAGGGGGCACAGATACGCAGTATTTT; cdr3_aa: CASSFGLQGGTDTQYF
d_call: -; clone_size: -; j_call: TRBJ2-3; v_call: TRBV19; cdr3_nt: TGTGCCAGTAGTCTACCCGGGGTTCTTGGAGATACGCAGTATTTT; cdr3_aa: CASSLPGVLGDTQYF
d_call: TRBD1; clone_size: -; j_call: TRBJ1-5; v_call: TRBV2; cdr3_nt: TGTGCCAGCAACCCTGAGACAGGGGGGGAATTGCCCCAGCATTTT; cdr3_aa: CASNPETGGELPQHF
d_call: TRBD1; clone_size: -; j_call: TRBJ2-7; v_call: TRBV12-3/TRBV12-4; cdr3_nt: TGTGCCAGCAGTTTACAACAGGGGGTCTACGAGCAGTACTTC; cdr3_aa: CASSLQQGVYEQYF
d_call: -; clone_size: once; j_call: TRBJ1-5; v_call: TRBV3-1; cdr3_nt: TGTGCCAGCAGCCAAGCAGGGGCGGGGAACAATCAGCCCCAGCATTTT; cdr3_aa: CASSQAGAGNNQPQHF
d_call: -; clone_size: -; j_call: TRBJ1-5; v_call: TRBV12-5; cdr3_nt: TGTGCTAGTGGTTTGGCAGAGTTGGTCAGGGAGGCCCCAGCATTT; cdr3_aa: CASGLAELVREAPAF
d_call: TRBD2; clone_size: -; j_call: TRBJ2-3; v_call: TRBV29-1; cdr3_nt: TGCAGCGTTGATGGACTAGCAGGTTTCACAGATACGCAGTATTTT; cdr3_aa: CSVDGLAGFTDTQYF
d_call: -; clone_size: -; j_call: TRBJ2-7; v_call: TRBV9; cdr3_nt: TGTGCCAGCAGCGTTGCAGGGGTAACCTACGAGCAGTACTTC; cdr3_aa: CASSVAGVTYEQYF
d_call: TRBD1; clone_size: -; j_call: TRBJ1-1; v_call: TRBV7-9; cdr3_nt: TGTGCCAGCAGAGTTCCCGGGACAGGGCTGGCTGAAGCTTTCTTT; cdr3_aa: CASRVPGTGLAEAFF